The clone carrying this TCR beta chain was seen more than once but under ten times. Its antigen is unknown. One entry per CDR3 protein, called by TCRdb with MiXCR from the 5' RACE reads. The profile shows some 320,000 distinct CDR3 sequences, 15% to 20% of them singletons. V shed 7 bases and J 5 bases; nucleotides not matched to a gene: 1. From germline, CDR1 is MNHNY and CDR2 SVGAGI (reference sequence). This CDR3 is built from 12 residues. These data are taken from a study of T-cell memory formation after mild COVID-19. Study-level findings and limits: Second-wave clones with a day 37 peak had unconfirmed SARS-CoV-2 specificity.

J is TRBJ2-5 and V is TRBV6-6, with TRBD2 matching over 10 bases. The sequence came from a young man who had mild COVID-19 (a few samples of this study predate the infection). Cell type and time point are not known. Sequencing was carried out using PBMCs or a T cell subset sorted from them (not recorded which). The CDR3 protein is CASTLAGETQYF. The CDR3 DNA reads as TGTGCCAGCACACTAGCGGGGGAGACCCAGTACTTC.